The 16 T cell receptor beta chains below come from one sample, sequenced in a study of shared clonotypes between healthy human individuals. Method: immunoSEQ multiplex PCR; TCRdb's copy keeps in-frame clones and lacks some. The repertoire consists of 2.3 million or so clones, with approximately 93% occurring once and the leading ten covering about 0.39%. The sample was naive CD4+ T cells from PBMCs. Subset in this sample: CD45RA+ positively selected. Receptors originate from a man younger than 30 in good health. Some clones in this sample may be carry-over from other donors' samples.

V usage is TRBV27 and J usage is TRBJ2-3; D is uncertain. Between the trimmed V and J ends, which lost 8 bases and 0 bases, there was a span of 12 bases. In germline, CDR1 is MNHEY, CDR2 SMNVEV (reference sequence). The CDR3 is made up of 14 amino acids. CDR3 DNA sequence: TGTGCCAGCCAGCGAAACCCTAGCACAGATACGCAGTATTTT. Protein product: CASQRNPSTDTQYF.

This chain uses TRBV27 with TRBJ2-3, with a possible D match to TRBD2 (6 bases). The CDR3 is made up of 16 amino acids. V dropped 6 bases and J dropped 6 bases, with 22 bases sitting between them. The germline V gene has CDR1 MNHEY and CDR2 SMNVEV (reference sequence). The CDR3 DNA reads TGTGCCAGCAGGAGCCCCCGGCGCGGGATCGATGATACGCAGTATTTT. Its protein is CASRSPRRGIDDTQYF.

This chain joins TRBV6-1 and TRBJ2-7; D call uncertain. With 0 bases removed from V and 1 base from J, the gap between germline ends came to 10 bases. The V gene's germline CDR1 is MNHNS and CDR2 SASEGT. The CDR3 is made up of 15 amino acids. CDR3 in DNA: TGTGCCAGCAGTGAAGCACCCACAGCGTCCTACGAGCAGTACTTC. As protein: CASSEAPTASYEQYF.

Comments on this clone: This sample includes further DNA sequences coding for the same CDR3. The chain recombines TRBV6-5 with TRBJ2-7, with D possibly matching TRBD2 (6 bases). The germline gives CDR1 MNHEY, CDR2 SVGAGI. V gave up 0 bases and J gave up 1 base, with 10 bases separating them. CDR3 length: 15 amino acids. The CDR3 DNA sequence: TGTGCCAGCAGTTACTCATTAGCGGAGTCCTACGAGCAGTACTTC. Its protein product is CASSYSLAESYEQYF.

DNA of the CDR3: TGTGCCAGCTCACCAACTTCGGGGCCTAACACTGAAGCTTTCTTT. It translates to CASSPTSGPNTEAFF. The chain recombines TRBV18 with TRBJ1-1, with D perhaps TRBD1 (5 bases). The CDR3 length is 15 residues. V was trimmed by 2 bases and J by 2 bases, leaving 12 bases between them. Per the germline V gene, CDR1 is KGHSH and CDR2 is LQKENI.

The CDR3 loop is CASTHRGQGSGNTIYF. DNA of the CDR3: TGTGCCAGCACCCACAGGGGACAGGGGTCTGGAAACACCATATATTTT. The chain joins TRBV28 to TRBJ1-3, with 10 bases lining up with TRBD1. Germline V gene lookup returns CDR1 MDHEN and CDR2 SYDVKM. With V trimmed by 7 bases and J by 1 base, 7 bases remained unmatched. The CDR3 contains 16 residues. The full variable domain, in which reference TRBV28 and TRBJ1-3 provide the parts outside the CDR3, is DVKVTQSSRYLVKRTGEKVFLECVQDMDHENMFWYRQDPGLGLRLIYFSYDVKMKEKGDIPEGYSVSREKKERFSLILESASTNQTSMYLCASTHRGQGSGNTIYFGEGSWLTVV.

This chain uses TRBV7-9 with TRBJ1-1; D is unresolved. CDR1 and CDR2 (germline): SEHNR, FQNEAQ (reference sequence). The CDR3 loop spans 14 amino acids. V lost 1 base and J 3 bases, leaving 9 bases between the germline ends. The CDR3 loop is CASSLVVTYTEAFF. CDR3 bases: TGTGCCAGCAGCTTAGTGGTCACCTACACTGAAGCTTTCTTT.

On this clone: At the DNA level, this CDR3 is encoded by other sequences in the same sample as well. The chain's CDR3 is CASSRGVQETQYF. CDR3 coding DNA: TGTGCCAGCAGCCGAGGGGTACAAGAGACCCAGTACTTC. The chain carries TRBV11-2 and TRBJ2-5; either TRBD1 or TRBD2 may supply D (5 bases each). V dropped 5 bases and J dropped 2 bases, with 9 bases sitting between them. Germline lookup yields CDR1 SGHAT and CDR2 FQNNGV. This CDR3 comprises 13 residues.

A word on this clone: The same CDR3 arises from other DNA sequences in this sample as well. The chain uses TRBV25-1 and TRBJ2-5, with 8 bases lining up with TRBD1. Germline loops: CDR1 MGHDK, CDR2 SYGVNS. With 4 bases clipped from V and 2 bases from J, the junction kept 3 bases outside the gene matches. The CDR3 is 14 amino acids. In nucleotides, the CDR3 is TGTGCCAGCAGTGCTAGGACAGGGCAAGAGACCCAGTACTTC. Protein: CASSARTGQETQYF.

The chain recombines TRBV19 with TRBJ1-2; no definite D call. This CDR3 is 14 amino acids long. V lost 4 bases to trimming and J lost 8 bases, with 17 bases between them. CDR1 and CDR2 from the germline V gene are LNHDA and SQIVND (reference sequence). CDR3 nucleotides: TGTGCCAGTAGTACCCCCCCAGGACGTTGGGGCTACACCTTC. Translating it yields CASSTPPGRWGYTF. Complete variable domain (other parts from reference TRBV19 and TRBJ1-2): DGGITQSPKYLFRKEGQNVTLSCEQNLNHDAMYWYRQDPGQGLRLIYYSQIVNDFQKGDIAEGYSVSREKKESFPLTVTSAQKNPTAFYLCASSTPPGRWGYTFGSGTRLTVV.

The rearrangement links TRBV19 to TRBJ2-7, with D perhaps given as TRBD1 or TRBD2 (6 bases each). Germline loops: CDR1 LNHDA, CDR2 SQIVND (reference sequence). This CDR3 comprises 15 residues. The V gene lost 7 bases and the J gene lost 1 base, with 17 bases spanning the gap. The CDR3: CASTESGAGSYEQYF. The CDR3 coding sequence is TGTGCCAGTACCGAATCGGGGGCGGGGTCCTACGAGCAGTACTTC.

J is TRBJ2-7 and V is TRBV7-8, with 10 positions matching TRBD2. V trimming: 5 bases; J trimming: 3 bases; junction bases outside the gene matches: 4. This CDR3 contains 14 residues. Per germline, CDR1 SGHVS and CDR2 FQNEAQ. CDR3 in amino acids: CASSPGTSVYEQYF. As DNA, the CDR3 is TGTGCCAGCAGCCCAGGGACTAGCGTCTACGAGCAGTACTTC.

The genes are TRBV19 and TRBJ1-5, with D possibly being TRBD1 (6 bases). The CDR3 sequence is 16 residues long. Looked up from germline, CDR1 is LNHDA and CDR2 is SQIVND (reference sequence). The V end lost 11 bases, the J end lost 4 bases, and 24 bases lay between the germline ends. Written as DNA, the CDR3 is TGTGCCGGCAGGGGTCGACAGGCTCAAGTGAATCAGCCCCAGCATTTT. Its protein is CAGRGRQAQVNQPQHF.

The V call is TRBV18, the J call TRBJ2-2; D unresolved. The V gene lost 6 bases and the J gene lost 3 bases, with 8 bases spanning the gap. Looked up from germline, CDR1 is KGHSH and CDR2 is LQKENI. CDR3 size: 13 residues. The CDR3 DNA sequence: TGTGCCAGCTCCCCAATAGACACCGGGGAGCTGTTTTTT. This encodes CASSPIDTGELFF.

CDR3 nucleotide sequence: TGTGCCAGCCACTATTGGGGGCGTCCTATCAACTATGGCTACACCTTC. Translated, it gives CASHYWGRPINYGYTF. The chain couples TRBV21-1 to TRBJ1-2; the table calls TRBD1, which could not be checked here. TRBV21-1 is reported as a pseudogene. The CDR3 contains 16 residues.

The V call is TRBV9, the J call TRBJ2-1; 9 bases match TRBD1. This CDR3 comprises 15 residues. J lost 7 bases, V lost 4 bases, and 9 bases had no gene match. The germline V gene has CDR1 SGDLS and CDR2 YYNGEE. The DNA of the CDR3 is TGTGCCAGCAGCCCTCATGGACAGGGGATTAATGAGCAGTTCTTC. It codes for CASSPHGQGINEQFF.